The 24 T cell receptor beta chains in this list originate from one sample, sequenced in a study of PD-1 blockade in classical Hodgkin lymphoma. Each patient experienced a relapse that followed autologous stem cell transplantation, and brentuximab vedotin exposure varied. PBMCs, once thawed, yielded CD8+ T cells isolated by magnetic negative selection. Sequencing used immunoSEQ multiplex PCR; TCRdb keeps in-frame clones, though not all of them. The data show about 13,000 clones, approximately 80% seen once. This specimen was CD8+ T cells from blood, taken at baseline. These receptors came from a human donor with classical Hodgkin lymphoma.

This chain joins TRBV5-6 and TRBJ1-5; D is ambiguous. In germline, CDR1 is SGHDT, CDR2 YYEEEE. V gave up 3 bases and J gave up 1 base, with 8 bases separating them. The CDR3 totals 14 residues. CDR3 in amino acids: CASSSQASNQPQHF. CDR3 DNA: TGTGCCAGCAGCTCTCAAGCGAGCAATCAGCCCCAGCATTTT.

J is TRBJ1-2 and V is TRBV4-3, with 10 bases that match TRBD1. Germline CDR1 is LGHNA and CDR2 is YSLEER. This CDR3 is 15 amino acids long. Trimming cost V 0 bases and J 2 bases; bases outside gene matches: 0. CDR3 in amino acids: CASSQEDRGNYGYTF. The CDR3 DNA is TGCGCCAGCAGCCAAGAGGACAGGGGGAACTATGGCTACACCTTC.

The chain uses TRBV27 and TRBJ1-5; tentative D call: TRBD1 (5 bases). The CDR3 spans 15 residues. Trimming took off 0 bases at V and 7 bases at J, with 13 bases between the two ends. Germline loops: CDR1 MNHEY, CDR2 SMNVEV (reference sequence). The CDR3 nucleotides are TGTGCCAGCAGTTTATCACCGGGGCGGAAACAGCCCCAGCATTTT. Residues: CASSLSPGRKQPQHF.

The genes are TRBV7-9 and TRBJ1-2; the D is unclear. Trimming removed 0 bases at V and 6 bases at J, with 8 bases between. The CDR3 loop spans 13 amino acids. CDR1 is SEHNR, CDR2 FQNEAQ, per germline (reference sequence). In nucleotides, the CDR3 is TGTGCCAGCAGCTTAGCAGGGTTCGATGGCTACACCTTC. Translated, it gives CASSLAGFDGYTF. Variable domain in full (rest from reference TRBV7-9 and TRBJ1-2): DTGVSQNPRHKITKRGQNVTFRCDPISEHNRLYWYRQTLGQGPEFLTYFQNEAQLEKSRLLSDRFSAERPKGSFSTLEIQRTEQGDSAMYLCASSLAGFDGYTFGSGTRLTVV.

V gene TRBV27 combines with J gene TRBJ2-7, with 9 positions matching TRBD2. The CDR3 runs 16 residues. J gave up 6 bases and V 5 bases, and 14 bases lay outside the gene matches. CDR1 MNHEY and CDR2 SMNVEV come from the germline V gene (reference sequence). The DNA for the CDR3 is TGTGCCAGCAGTATAGGGCCGGGACTAGCTCTATTCGAGCAGTACTTC. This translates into CASSIGPGLALFEQYF.

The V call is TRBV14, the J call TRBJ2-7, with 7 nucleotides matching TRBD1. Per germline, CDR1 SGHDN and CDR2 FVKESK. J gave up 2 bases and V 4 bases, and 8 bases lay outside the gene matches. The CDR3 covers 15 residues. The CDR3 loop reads CASSPLGQVPYEQYF. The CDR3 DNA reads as TGTGCCAGCAGCCCCCTTGGACAGGTGCCCTACGAGCAGTACTTC.

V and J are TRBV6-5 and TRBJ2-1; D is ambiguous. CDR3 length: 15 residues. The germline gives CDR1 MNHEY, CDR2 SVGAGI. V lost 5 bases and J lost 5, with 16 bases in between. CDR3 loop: CASSRSLPEDNEQFF. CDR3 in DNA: TGTGCCAGCAGTCGTTCGCTCCCCGAAGACAATGAGCAGTTCTTC.

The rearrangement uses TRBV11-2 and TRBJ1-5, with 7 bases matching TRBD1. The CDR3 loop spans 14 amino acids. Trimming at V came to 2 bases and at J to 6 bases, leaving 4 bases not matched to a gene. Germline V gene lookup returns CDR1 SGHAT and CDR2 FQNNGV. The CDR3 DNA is TGTGCCAGCAGCTTAACAGGGGAGGGTCAGCCCCAGCATTTT. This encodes CASSLTGEGQPQHF.

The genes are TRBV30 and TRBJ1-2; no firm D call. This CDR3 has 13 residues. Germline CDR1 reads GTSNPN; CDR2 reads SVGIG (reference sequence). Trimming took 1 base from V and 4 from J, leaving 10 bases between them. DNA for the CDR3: TGTGCCTGGAGTGAATGGACGGCCTATGGCTACACCTTC. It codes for CAWSEWTAYGYTF. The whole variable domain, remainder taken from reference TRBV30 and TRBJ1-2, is SQTIHQWPATLVQPVGSPLSLECTVEGTSNPNLYWYRQAAGRGLQLLFYSVGIGQISSEVPQNLSASRPQDRQFILSSKKLLLSDSGFYLCAWSEWTAYGYTFGSGTRLTVV.

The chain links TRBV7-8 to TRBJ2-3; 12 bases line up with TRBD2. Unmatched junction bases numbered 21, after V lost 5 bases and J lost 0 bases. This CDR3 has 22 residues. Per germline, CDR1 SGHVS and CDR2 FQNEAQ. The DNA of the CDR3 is TGTGCCAGCAGCCGACTTCGCTTCCGGACTAGCGGGACTAAGACTAGCACAGATACGCAGTATTTT. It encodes CASSRLRFRTSGTKTSTDTQYF.

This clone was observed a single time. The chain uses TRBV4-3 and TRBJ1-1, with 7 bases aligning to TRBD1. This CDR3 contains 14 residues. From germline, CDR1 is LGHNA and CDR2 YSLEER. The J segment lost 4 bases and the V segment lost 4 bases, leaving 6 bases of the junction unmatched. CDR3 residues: CASSPRGPGTEAFF. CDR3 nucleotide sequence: TGCGCCAGCAGCCCGAGGGGGCCGGGCACTGAAGCTTTCTTT.

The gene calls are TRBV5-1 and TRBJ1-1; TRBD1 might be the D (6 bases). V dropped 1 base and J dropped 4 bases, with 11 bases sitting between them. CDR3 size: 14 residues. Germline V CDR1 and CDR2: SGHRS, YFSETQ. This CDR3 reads CASSLTGRGTEAFF. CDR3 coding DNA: TGCGCCAGCAGCTTGACAGGGAGGGGCACTGAAGCTTTCTTT.

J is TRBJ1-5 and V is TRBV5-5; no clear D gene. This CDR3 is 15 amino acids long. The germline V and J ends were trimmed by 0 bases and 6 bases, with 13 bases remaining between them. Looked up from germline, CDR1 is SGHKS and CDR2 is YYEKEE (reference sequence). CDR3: CASSLGGKGGQPQHF. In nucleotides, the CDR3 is TGTGCCAGCAGCTTGGGAGGCAAGGGAGGTCAGCCCCAGCATTTT.

In DNA, the CDR3 is TGTGCCAGCAGCAACAGGGTTGGAGAGACCCAGTACTTC. It specifies CASSNRVGETQYF. This chain uses TRBV14 with TRBJ2-5; D is perhaps TRBD1 (6 bases). Trimming took 5 bases from V and 4 from J, leaving 11 bases between them. This CDR3 comprises 13 residues. CDR1 and CDR2 from the germline V gene are SGHDN and FVKESK.

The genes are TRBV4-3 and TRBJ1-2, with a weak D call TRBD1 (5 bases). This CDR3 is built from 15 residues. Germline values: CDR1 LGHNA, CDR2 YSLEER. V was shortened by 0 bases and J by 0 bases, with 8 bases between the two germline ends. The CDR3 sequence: CASSQDLGANYGYTF. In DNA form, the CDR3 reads TGCGCCAGCAGCCAAGACTTGGGGGCTAACTATGGCTACACCTTC.

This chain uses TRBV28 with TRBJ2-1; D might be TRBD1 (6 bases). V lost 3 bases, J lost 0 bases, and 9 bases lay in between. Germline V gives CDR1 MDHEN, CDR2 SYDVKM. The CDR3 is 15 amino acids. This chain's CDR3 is CASSLTGLSYNEQFF. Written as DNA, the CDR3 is TGTGCCAGCAGTTTGACAGGCCTCTCCTACAATGAGCAGTTCTTC.

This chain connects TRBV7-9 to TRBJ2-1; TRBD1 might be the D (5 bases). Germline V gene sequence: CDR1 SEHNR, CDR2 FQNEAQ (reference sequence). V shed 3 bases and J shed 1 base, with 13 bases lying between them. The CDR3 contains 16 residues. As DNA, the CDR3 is TGTGCCAGCAGCTTTGGGCAGGGTTTTTCCTACAATGAGCAGTTCTTC. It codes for CASSFGQGFSYNEQFF.

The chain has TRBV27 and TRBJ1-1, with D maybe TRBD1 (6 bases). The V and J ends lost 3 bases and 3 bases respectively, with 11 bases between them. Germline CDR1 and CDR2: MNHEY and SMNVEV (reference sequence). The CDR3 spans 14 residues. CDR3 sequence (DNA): TGTGCCAGCAGTTTCGGGGGCCCGTACACTGAAGCTTTCTTT. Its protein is CASSFGGPYTEAFF.

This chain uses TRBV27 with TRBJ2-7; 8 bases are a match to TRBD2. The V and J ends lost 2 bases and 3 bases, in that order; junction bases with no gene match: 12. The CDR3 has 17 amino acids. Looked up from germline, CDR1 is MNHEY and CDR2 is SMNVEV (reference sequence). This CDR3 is CASSLTGGTSGFYEQYF. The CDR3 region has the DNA TGTGCCAGCAGTTTAACGGGGGGGACCTCAGGGTTCTACGAGCAGTACTTC.

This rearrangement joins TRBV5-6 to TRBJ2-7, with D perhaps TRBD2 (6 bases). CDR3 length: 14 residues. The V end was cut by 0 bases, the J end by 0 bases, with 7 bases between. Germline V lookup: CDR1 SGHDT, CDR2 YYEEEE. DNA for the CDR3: TGTGCCAGCAGCTTGGGCGGGGACTCCTACGAGCAGTACTTC. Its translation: CASSLGGDSYEQYF. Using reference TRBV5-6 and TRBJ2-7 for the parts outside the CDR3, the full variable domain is DAGVTQSPTHLIKTRGQQVTLRCSPKSGHDTVSWYQQALGQGPQFIFQYYEEEERQRGNFPDRFSGHQFPNYSSELNVNALLLGDSALYLCASSLGGDSYEQYFGPGTRLTVT.

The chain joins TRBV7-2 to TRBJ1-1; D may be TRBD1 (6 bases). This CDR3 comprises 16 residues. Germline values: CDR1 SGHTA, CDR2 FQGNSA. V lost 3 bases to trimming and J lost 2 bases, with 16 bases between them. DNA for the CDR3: TGTGCCAGCAGCTTCCTCCCACAGGGAACCAACACTGAAGCTTTCTTT. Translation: CASSFLPQGTNTEAFF.

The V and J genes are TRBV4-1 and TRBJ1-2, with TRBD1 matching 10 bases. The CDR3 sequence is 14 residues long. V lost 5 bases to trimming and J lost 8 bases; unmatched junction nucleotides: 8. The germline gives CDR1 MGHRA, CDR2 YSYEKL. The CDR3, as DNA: TGCGCCAGCAGCTGGGGACAGGGGTTTGCGGGCTACACCTTC. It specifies CASSWGQGFAGYTF.

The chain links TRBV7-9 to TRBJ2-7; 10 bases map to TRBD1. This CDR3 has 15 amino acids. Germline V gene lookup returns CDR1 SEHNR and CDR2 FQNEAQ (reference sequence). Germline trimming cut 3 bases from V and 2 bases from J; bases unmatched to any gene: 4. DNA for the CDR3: TGTGCCAGCAGCTTTGGGGGACAGGGGACCTACGAGCAGTACTTC. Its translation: CASSFGGQGTYEQYF.

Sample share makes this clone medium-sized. The CDR3: CASSYEAGIYEQYF. The CDR3 DNA reads as TGTGCCAGCAGTTACGAAGCCGGAATCTACGAGCAGTACTTC. The gene calls are TRBV6-5 and TRBJ2-7, with no clear D. With 2 bases removed from V and 3 bases from J, the gap between germline ends came to 11 bases. The CDR3 totals 14 residues. Germline V gene data show CDR1 as MNHEY and CDR2 as SVGAGI.